Below, 5 T cell receptor beta chains from the same sample are listed, as sequenced in a study of T-cell reconstitution after alpha-beta-depleted transplantation in children. Molecular barcoding with unique molecular identifiers was used for the TCRbeta library. TCRdb re-called the PCR reads through MiXCR, storing one row per CDR3 protein. Among approximately 89,000 distinct CDR3 sequences listed, about a sixth were seen once. The sample here was PBMCs, mostly from graft donor cells, taken 180 days after TCRalphabeta/CD19-depleted stem cell transplant. These receptors were collected from a male patient between 2 and 15 years old who had a stem cell transplant for acute lymphoblastic leukemia, so the T cells may come from the graft donor.

A remark on this clonotype: A single base separates this from a much larger clone, so it may be a read error. This sequence joins TRBV20-1 and TRBJ2-5; 8 bases agree with TRBD2. The CDR3 has 15 residues. The junction had 16 bases not matched to a gene; V was cut back by 5 bases and J by 8 bases. Germline loops: CDR1 DFQATT, CDR2 SNEGSKA (reference sequence). The CDR3 nucleotides are TGCAGTGCTGGTCGAGTTGCGGGGGGCCCAGACACCCAGTACTTC. Its protein product is CSAGRVAGGPDTQYF.

This clonotype has just a few counts. The V call is TRBV20-1, the J call TRBJ2-7, with D perhaps matching TRBD1 (6 bases). Germline assignment: CDR1 DFQATT and CDR2 SNEGSKA (reference sequence). With 5 bases removed from V and 4 bases from J, the gap between germline ends came to 24 bases. There are 16 residues in the CDR3. CDR3 sequence reads: CSAGSPFEARGYEQYF. CDR3 nucleotide sequence: TGCAGTGCTGGCTCCCCCTTTGAGGCCAGGGGTTACGAGCAGTACTTC.

This clonotype has ten or more counts. The J gene is TRBJ1-2, the V gene TRBV20-1; D uncertain. V was pared by 0 bases and J by 4 bases, with 6 bases between. This CDR3 region has 12 residues. The germline V gene has CDR1 DFQATT and CDR2 SNEGSKA (reference sequence). CDR3: CSARDLLYGYTF. In DNA form, the CDR3 reads TGCAGTGCTAGAGATCTTCTCTATGGCTACACCTTC.

This clonotype has a handful of counts. The CDR3 loop is CSASMGPPNTEAFF. The DNA for the CDR3 is TGCAGTGCTAGCATGGGACCCCCGAACACTGAAGCTTTCTTT. The genes are TRBV20-1 and TRBJ1-1, with D possibly being TRBD1 (5 bases). Germline V gene sequence: CDR1 DFQATT, CDR2 SNEGSKA (reference sequence). The CDR3 runs to 14 residues. Deletions cut 3 bases from V and 1 base from J, with 12 bases between.

The rearrangement links TRBV7-6 to TRBJ2-2; no reliable D call. CDR3 size: 14 residues. Germline-derived CDR1 and CDR2 are SGHVS and FNYEAQ. Between the trimmed V and J ends, which lost 4 bases and 6 bases, there was a span of 12 bases. This chain's CDR3 is CASSSDVWSGELFF. The CDR3 DNA follows: TGTGCCAGCAGCTCAGATGTTTGGTCCGGGGAGCTGTTTTTT.